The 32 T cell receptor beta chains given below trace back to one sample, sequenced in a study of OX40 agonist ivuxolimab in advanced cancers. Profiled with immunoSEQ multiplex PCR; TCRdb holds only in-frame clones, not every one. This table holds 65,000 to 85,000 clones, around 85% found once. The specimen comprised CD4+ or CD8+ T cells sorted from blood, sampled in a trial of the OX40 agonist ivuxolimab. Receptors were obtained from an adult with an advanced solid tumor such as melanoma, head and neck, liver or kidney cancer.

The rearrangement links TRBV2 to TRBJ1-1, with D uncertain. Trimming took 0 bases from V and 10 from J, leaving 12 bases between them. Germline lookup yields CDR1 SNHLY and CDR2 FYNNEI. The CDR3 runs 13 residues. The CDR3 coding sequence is TGTGCCAGCAGTGAAGCGCTTCGGTTGGGAGCTTTCTTT. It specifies CASSEALRLGAFF.

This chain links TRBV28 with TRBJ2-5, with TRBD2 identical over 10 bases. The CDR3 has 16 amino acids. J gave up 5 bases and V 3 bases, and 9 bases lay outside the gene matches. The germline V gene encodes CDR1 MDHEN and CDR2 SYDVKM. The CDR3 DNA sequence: TGTGCCAGCAGTTTTGTGAGCGGGGGGGCCAGGGAGACCCAGTACTTC. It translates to CASSFVSGGARETQYF.

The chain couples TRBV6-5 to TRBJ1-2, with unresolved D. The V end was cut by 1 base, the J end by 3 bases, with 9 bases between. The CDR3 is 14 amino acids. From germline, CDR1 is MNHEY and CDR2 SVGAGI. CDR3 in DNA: TGTGCCAGCAGTTACTTTGTCCAGGACTATGGCTACACCTTC. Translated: CASSYFVQDYGYTF.

CDR3 nucleotide sequence: TGTGCCAGCAGCTCGCCGGGACAGGGCATAAAGACCCAGTACTTC. Its protein is CASSSPGQGIKTQYF. This chain joins TRBV7-2 and TRBJ2-5; 9 bases are a match to TRBD1. Germline V gene sequence: CDR1 SGHTA, CDR2 FQGNSA. Unmatched junction bases numbered 9, after V lost 4 bases and J lost 6 bases. The CDR3 is made up of 15 amino acids.

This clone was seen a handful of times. CDR3 amino acids: CSAADRETQYF. The CDR3 coding sequence is TGCAGTGCAGCCGATCGGGAGACCCAGTACTTC. The chain carries TRBV20-1 and TRBJ2-5; D unclear. The germline CDR1 and CDR2 sequences are DFQATT and SNEGSKA (reference sequence). Trimming shortened V by 6 bases and J by 5 bases, and 10 bases separated the two germline ends. The CDR3 loop spans 11 amino acids.

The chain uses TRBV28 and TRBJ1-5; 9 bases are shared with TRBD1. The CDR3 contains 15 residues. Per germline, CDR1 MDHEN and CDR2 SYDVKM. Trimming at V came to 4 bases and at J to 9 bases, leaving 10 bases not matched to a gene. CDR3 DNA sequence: TGTGCCAGCAGTTACGGAGGGACAGGGTGGGTGCCCCAGCATTTT. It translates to CASSYGGTGWVPQHF.

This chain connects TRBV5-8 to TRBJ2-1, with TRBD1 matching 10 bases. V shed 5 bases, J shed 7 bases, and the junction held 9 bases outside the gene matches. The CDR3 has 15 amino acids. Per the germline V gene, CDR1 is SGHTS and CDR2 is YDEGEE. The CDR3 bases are TGTGCCAGCAGTAAATTGGGACAGGGGTGGAATGAGCAGTTCTTC. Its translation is CASSKLGQGWNEQFF.

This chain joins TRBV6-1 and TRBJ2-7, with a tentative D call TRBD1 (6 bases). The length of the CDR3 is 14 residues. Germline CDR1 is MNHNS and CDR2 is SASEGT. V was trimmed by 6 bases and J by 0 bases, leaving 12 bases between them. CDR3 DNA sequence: TGTGCCAGCAGATCTCAGGGGACCTCCTACGAGCAGTACTTC. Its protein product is CASRSQGTSYEQYF.

Here the CDR3 reads CAWAAGGTDTQYF. As DNA, the CDR3 is TGTGCCTGGGCAGCGGGAGGGACAGATACGCAGTATTTT. The chain uses TRBV30 and TRBJ2-3; 10 bases align to TRBD2. The CDR3 is 13 amino acids. The germline V gene encodes CDR1 GTSNPN and CDR2 SVGIG (reference sequence). Unmatched junction bases numbered 2, after V lost 5 bases and J lost 3 bases.

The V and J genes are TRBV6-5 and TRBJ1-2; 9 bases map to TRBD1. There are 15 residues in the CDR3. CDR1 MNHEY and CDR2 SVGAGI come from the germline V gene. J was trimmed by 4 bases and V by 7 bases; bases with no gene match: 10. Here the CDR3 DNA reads TGTGCCAGCAAACTGGGACAGGGATCGATCTATGGCTACACCTTC. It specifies CASKLGQGSIYGYTF.

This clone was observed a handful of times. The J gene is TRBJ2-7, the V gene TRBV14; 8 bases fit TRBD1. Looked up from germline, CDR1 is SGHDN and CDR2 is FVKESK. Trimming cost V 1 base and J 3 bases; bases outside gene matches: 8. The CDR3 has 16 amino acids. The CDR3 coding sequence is TGTGCCAGCAGCCAAGCGACCGGGACAGGTTTCTACGAGCAGTACTTC. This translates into CASSQATGTGFYEQYF. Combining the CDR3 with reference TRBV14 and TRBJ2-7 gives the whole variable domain EAGVTQFPSHSVIEKGQTVTLRCDPISGHDNLYWYRRVMGKEIKFLLHFVKESKQDESGMPNNRFLAERTGGTYSTLKVQPAELEDSGVYFCASSQATGTGFYEQYFGPGTRLTVT.

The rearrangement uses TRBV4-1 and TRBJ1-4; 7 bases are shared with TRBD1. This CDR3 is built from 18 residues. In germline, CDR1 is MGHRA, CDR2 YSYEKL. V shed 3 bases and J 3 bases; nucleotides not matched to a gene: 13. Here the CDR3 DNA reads TGCGCCAGCAGCCAGCTTCAGGCCAGGGGGAGACCTAATGAAAAACTGTTTTTT. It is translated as CASSQLQARGRPNEKLFF.

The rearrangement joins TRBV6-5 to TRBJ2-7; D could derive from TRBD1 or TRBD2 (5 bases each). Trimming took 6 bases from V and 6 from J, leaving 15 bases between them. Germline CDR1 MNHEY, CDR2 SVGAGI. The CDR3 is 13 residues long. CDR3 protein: CASSSGNGGEQYF. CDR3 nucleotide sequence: TGTGCCAGCAGCTCAGGGAATGGAGGCGAGCAGTACTTC.

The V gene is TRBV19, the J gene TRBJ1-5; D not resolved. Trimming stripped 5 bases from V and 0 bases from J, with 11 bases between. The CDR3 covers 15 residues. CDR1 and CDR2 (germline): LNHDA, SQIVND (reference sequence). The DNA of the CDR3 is TGTGCCAGTAGTCAAGGAGATTATAGCAATCAGCCCCAGCATTTT. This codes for CASSQGDYSNQPQHF.

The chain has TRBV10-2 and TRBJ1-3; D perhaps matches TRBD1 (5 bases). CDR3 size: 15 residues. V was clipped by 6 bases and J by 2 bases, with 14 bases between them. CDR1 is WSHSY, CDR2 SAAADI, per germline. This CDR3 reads CASRAGGGPGNTIYF. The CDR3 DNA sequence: TGCGCCAGCAGAGCTGGGGGGGGACCTGGAAACACCATATATTTT.

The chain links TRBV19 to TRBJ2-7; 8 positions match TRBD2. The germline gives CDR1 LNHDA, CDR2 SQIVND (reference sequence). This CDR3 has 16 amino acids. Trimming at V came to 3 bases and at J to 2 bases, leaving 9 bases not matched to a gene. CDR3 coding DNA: TGTGCCAGTAGTATCCAGTCGCGGGGGGATACCTACGAGCAGTACTTC. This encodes CASSIQSRGDTYEQYF.

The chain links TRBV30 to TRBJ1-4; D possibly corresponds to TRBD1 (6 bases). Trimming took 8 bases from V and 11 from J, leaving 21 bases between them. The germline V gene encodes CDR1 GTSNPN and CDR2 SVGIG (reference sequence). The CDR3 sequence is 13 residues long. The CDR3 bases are TGTGCCATAATGAGAGCAGGGGCTGGGAAACTGTTTTTT. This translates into CAIMRAGAGKLFF.

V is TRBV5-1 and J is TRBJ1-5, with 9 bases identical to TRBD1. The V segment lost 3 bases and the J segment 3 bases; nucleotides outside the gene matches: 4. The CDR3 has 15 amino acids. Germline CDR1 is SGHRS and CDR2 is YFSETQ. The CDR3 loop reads CASSSGQGNNQPQHF. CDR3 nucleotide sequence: TGCGCCAGCAGCTCGGGACAGGGAAACAATCAGCCCCAGCATTTT.

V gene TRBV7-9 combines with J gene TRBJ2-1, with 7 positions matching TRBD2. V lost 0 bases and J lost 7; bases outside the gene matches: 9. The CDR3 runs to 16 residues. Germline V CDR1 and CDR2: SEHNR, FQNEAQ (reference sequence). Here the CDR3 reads CASSLARLAVQNEQFF. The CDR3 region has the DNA TGTGCCAGCAGCTTAGCAAGGCTAGCGGTTCAAAATGAGCAGTTCTTC. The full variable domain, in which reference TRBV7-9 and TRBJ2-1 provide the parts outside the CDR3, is DTGVSQNPRHKITKRGQNVTFRCDPISEHNRLYWYRQTLGQGPEFLTYFQNEAQLEKSRLLSDRFSAERPKGSFSTLEIQRTEQGDSAMYLCASSLARLAVQNEQFFGPGTRLTVL.

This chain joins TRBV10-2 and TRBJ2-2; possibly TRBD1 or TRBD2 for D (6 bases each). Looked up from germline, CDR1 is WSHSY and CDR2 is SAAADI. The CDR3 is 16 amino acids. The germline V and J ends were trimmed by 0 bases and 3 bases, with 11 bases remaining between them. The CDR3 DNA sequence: TGCGCCAGCAGTGAGTCGGGGGCGGGGCACACCGGGGAGCTGTTTTTT. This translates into CASSESGAGHTGELFF.

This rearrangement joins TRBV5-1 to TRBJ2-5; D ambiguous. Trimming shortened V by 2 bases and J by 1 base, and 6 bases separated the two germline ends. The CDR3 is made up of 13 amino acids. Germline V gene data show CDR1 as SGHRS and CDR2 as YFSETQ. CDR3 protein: CASSFAAQETQYF. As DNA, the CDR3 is TGCGCCAGCAGCTTTGCGGCCCAAGAGACCCAGTACTTC.

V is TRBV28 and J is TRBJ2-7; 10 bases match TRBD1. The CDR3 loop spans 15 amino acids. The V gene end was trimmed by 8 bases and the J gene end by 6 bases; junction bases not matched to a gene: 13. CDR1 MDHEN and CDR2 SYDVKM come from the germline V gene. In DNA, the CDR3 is TGTGCCAGCCATCTGTCGGGACAGGGGTCCGGCGAGCAGTACTTC. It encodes CASHLSGQGSGEQYF. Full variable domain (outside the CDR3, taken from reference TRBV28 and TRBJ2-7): DVKVTQSSRYLVKRTGEKVFLECVQDMDHENMFWYRQDPGLGLRLIYFSYDVKMKEKGDIPEGYSVSREKKERFSLILESASTNQTSMYLCASHLSGQGSGEQYFGPGTRLTVT.

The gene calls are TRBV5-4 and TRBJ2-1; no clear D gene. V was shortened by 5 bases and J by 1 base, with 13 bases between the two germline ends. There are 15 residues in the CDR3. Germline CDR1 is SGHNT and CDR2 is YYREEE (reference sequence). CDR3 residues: CASSYGGGSYNEQFF. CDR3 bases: TGTGCCAGCAGTTACGGTGGTGGATCCTACAATGAGCAGTTCTTC. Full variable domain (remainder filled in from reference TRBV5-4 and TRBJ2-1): ETGVTQSPTHLIKTRGQQVTLRCSSQSGHNTVSWYQQALGQGPQFIFQYYREEENGRGNFPPRFSGLQFPNYSSELNVNALELDDSALYLCASSYGGGSYNEQFFGPGTRLTVL.

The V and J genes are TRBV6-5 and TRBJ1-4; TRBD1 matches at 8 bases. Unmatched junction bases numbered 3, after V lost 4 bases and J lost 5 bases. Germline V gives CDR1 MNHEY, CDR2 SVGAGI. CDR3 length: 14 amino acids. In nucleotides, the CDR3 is TGTGCCAGCAGTTCGGACAGGGCAAATGAAAAACTGTTTTTT. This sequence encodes CASSSDRANEKLFF.

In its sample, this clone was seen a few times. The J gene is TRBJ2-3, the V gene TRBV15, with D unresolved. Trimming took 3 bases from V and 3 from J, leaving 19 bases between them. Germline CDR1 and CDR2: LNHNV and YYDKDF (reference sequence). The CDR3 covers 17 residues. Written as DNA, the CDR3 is TGTGCCACCAGCAGCCGGGTCTCGCAATATCGGACAGATACGCAGTATTTT. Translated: CATSSRVSQYRTDTQYF.

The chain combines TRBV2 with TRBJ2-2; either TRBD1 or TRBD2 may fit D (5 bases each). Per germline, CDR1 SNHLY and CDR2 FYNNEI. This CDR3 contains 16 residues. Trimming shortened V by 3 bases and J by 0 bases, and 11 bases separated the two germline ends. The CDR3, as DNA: TGTGCCAGCAGTGAGGGTGGGGGAGCGAACACCGGGGAGCTGTTTTTT. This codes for CASSEGGGANTGELFF.

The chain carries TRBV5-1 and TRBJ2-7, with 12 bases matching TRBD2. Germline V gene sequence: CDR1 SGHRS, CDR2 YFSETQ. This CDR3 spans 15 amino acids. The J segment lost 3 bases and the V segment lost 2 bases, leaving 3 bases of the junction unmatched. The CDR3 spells CASSFGTSGFYEQYF. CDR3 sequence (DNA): TGCGCCAGCAGCTTCGGGACTAGCGGGTTCTACGAGCAGTACTTC.

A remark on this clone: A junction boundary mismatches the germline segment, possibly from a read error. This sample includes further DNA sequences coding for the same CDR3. CDR3 DNA: TGTGCCAGTAGCCAAGTGCTCGGGGACATTCAGTACTTC. It encodes CASSQVLGDIQYF. This rearrangement joins TRBV4-2 to TRBJ2-4, with D possibly being TRBD2 (5 bases). The CDR3 extends over 13 amino acids. The germline CDR1 and CDR2 sequences are LGHNA and YNFKEQ.

The CDR3 DNA is TGTGCCAGCAGCCGACTGGGGGAGCAGTACTTC. This gives the protein CASSRLGEQYF. The rearrangement links TRBV6-5 to TRBJ2-7; D unresolved. The CDR3 is 11 residues long. Trimming removed 6 bases at V and 7 bases at J, with 10 bases between. The germline CDR1 and CDR2 sequences are MNHEY and SVGAGI.

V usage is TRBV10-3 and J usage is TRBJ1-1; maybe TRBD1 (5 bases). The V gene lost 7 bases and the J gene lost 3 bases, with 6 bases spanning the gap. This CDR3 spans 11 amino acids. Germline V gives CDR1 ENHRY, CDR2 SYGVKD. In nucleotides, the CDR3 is TGTGCCATCAAACAGGACACTGAAGCTTTCTTT. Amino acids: CAIKQDTEAFF.

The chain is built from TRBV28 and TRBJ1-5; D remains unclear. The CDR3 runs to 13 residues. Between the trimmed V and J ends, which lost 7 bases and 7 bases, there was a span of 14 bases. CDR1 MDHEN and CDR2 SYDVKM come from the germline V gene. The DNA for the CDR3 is TGTGCCAGCACCCACACGGCCGGACAGCCCCAGCATTTT. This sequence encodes CASTHTAGQPQHF.

CDR3 region: CAISESNGGHQPQHF. The CDR3 region has the DNA TGTGCCATCAGTGAGTCGAATGGAGGGCATCAGCCCCAGCATTTT. V gene TRBV10-3 combines with J gene TRBJ1-5; D unresolved. V was trimmed by 0 bases and J by 5 bases, leaving 11 bases between them. Germline V gene lookup returns CDR1 ENHRY and CDR2 SYGVKD. There are 15 residues in the CDR3.